The clone carrying this TCR beta chain was counted between two and nine times. Its cognate antigen is unknown. The data derive from a study of T cell responses to AZD1222 COVID-19 vaccine. Study-level findings and limits: The donor cohort was predominantly white British with a female majority, and clonal diversity may have been underestimated. Two AZD1222 doses significantly raised spike-specific TCR breadth and depth over controls.

The CDR3 contains 13 residues. Germline V CDR1 and CDR2: MNHEY, SMNVEV (reference sequence). V gave up 10 bases and J gave up 5 bases, with 16 bases separating them. Second-dose recipients at about 4 or about 12 weeks were treated as one pooled group. Method: immunoSEQ multiplex PCR; TCRdb's copy keeps in-frame clones and lacks some. The sample consists of roughly 120,000 clones, more than 80% of them appearing once. Sequencing was performed on peripheral blood, taken 28 days after the second AZD1222 dose. This clonotype was sampled from an adult who received the AZD1222 COVID-19 vaccine. V and J are TRBV27 and TRBJ2-3; D remains unclear. CDR3 bases: TGTGCCACCAAACACCCAGTGGTAGATACGCAGTATTTT. Amino acids: CATKHPVVDTQYF.